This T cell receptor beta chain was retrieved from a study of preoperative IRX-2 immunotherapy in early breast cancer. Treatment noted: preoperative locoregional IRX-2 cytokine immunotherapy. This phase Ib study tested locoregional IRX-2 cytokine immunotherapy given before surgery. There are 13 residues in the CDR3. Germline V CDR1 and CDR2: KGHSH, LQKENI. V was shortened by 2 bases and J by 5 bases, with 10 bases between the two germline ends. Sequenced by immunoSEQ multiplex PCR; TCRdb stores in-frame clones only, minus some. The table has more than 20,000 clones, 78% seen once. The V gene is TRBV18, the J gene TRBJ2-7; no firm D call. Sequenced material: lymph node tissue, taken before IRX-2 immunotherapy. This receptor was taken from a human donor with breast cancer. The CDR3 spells CASSPILDNEQYF. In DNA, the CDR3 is TGTGCCAGCTCACCAATACTCGACAACGAGCAGTACTTC.